These T cell receptor beta chains were read from a single sample in a study of shared clonotypes between healthy human individuals. The protocol was immunoSEQ multiplex PCR, while the TCRdb copy is restricted to in-frame clones and leaves out a portion. The table includes over 800,000 clones, 80% to 95% detected once. Sequenced input: naive CD8+ T cells sorted from blood. Receptor source: a man between 25 and 39 years old in good health. The CDR3 runs from the conserved cysteine through the conserved F or W. Each record gives: J gene, V gene, clone size, D gene, CDR3 protein, CDR3 DNA. The D gene is left open where the match is weak. The size of a clone is reported for some rows only, either as once, few or many, or as a class for expanded clones.

J gene: TRBJ2-1
V gene: TRBV13
clone size: NA
D gene: TRBD2
CDR3 protein: CASSPGLAGISYNEQFF
CDR3 DNA: TGTGCCAGCAGCCCAGGACTAGCGGGGATCTCCTACAATGAGCAGTTCTTC

J gene: TRBJ2-3
V gene: TRBV9
clone size: NA
D gene: TRBD2
CDR3 protein: CASSPRLAPTSTDTQYF
CDR3 DNA: TGTGCCAGCAGCCCCCGACTAGCGCCTACTAGCACAGATACGCAGTATTTT

J gene: TRBJ2-3
V gene: TRBV7-9
clone size: NA
D gene: NA
CDR3 protein: CASRSLGQGSADTQYF
CDR3 DNA: TGTGCCAGCAGATCCCTCGGGCAGGGTTCGGCAGATACGCAGTATTTT

J gene: TRBJ1-1
V gene: TRBV7-9
clone size: NA
D gene: NA
CDR3 protein: CASSLGSKNTEAFF
CDR3 DNA: TGTGCCAGCAGCTTAGGCAGCAAGAACACTGAAGCTTTCTTT

J gene: TRBJ2-3
V gene: TRBV7-8
clone size: NA
D gene: TRBD2
CDR3 protein: CASSLPLAGITDTQYF
CDR3 DNA: TGTGCCAGCAGCTTACCCCTAGCGGGAATCACAGATACGCAGTATTTT

J gene: TRBJ2-3
V gene: TRBV28
clone size: NA
D gene: NA
CDR3 protein: CASSFRGTDTQYF
CDR3 DNA: TGTGCCAGCAGTTTCAGGGGCACAGATACGCAGTATTTT

J gene: TRBJ2-2
V gene: TRBV7-6
clone size: NA
D gene: TRBD1
CDR3 protein: CASSLAGQGTGELFF
CDR3 DNA: TGTGCCAGCAGCTTAGCGGGACAGGGGACCGGGGAGCTGTTTTTT

J gene: TRBJ2-2
V gene: TRBV7-9
clone size: NA
D gene: NA
CDR3 protein: CASSPTMNTGELFF
CDR3 DNA: TGTGCCAGCAGTCCAACAATGAACACCGGGGAGCTGTTTTTT

J gene: TRBJ2-7
V gene: TRBV7-9
clone size: NA
D gene: NA
CDR3 protein: CASSFTGFHEQYF
CDR3 DNA: TGTGCCAGCAGCTTTACAGGGTTCCACGAGCAGTACTTC

J gene: TRBJ2-5
V gene: TRBV7-6
clone size: NA
D gene: NA
CDR3 protein: CASSRINLRALPAEETQYF
CDR3 DNA: TGTGCCAGCAGCCGGATTAATTTACGGGCCCTGCCCGCCGAAGAGACCCAGTACTTC

J gene: TRBJ1-2
V gene: TRBV14
clone size: NA
D gene: NA
CDR3 protein: CASSQVAGTLYGYTF
CDR3 DNA: TGTGCCAGCAGCCAAGTCGCAGGGACGCTCTATGGCTACACCTTC

J gene: TRBJ1-1
V gene: TRBV29-1
clone size: NA
D gene: TRBD1
CDR3 protein: CSVESQGGLTEAFF
CDR3 DNA: TGCAGCGTTGAGTCACAGGGGGGACTCACTGAAGCTTTCTTT

J gene: TRBJ2-6
V gene: TRBV19
clone size: NA
D gene: NA
CDR3 protein: CASEGNVLTF
CDR3 DNA: TGTGCCAGTGAGGGCAACGTCCTGACTTTC

J gene: TRBJ2-1
V gene: TRBV25-1
clone size: few
D gene: NA
CDR3 protein: CASSPEGGESYNEQFF
CDR3 DNA: TGTGCCAGCAGCCCAGAGGGGGGGGAATCCTACAATGAGCAGTTCTTC

J gene: TRBJ2-7
V gene: TRBV9
clone size: NA
D gene: NA
CDR3 protein: CASSPEGGNEQYF
CDR3 DNA: TGTGCCAGCAGCCCAGAGGGGGGGAACGAGCAGTACTTC

J gene: TRBJ2-7
V gene: TRBV7-3
clone size: few
D gene: TRBD2
CDR3 protein: CASSFSGSSYEQYF
CDR3 DNA: TGTGCCAGCAGCTTTAGCGGGAGCTCCTACGAGCAGTACTTC

J gene: TRBJ2-1
V gene: TRBV5-1
clone size: NA
D gene: TRBD2
CDR3 protein: CASSLEGLAGGSYNEQFF
CDR3 DNA: TGCGCCAGCAGCTTGGAGGGACTAGCGGGGGGCTCCTACAATGAGCAGTTCTTC

J gene: TRBJ1-5
V gene: TRBV27
clone size: NA
D gene: NA
CDR3 protein: CASSLSQIQPQHF
CDR3 DNA: TGTGCCAGCAGTCTCAGCCAGATTCAGCCCCAGCATTTT

J gene: TRBJ2-2
V gene: TRBV10-3
clone size: NA
D gene: NA
CDR3 protein: CAVDPNTGELFF
CDR3 DNA: TGTGCCGTCGATCCCAACACCGGGGAGCTGTTTTTT

J gene: TRBJ2-2
V gene: TRBV10-3
clone size: NA
D gene: NA
CDR3 protein: CAISDAGTNTGELFF
CDR3 DNA: TGTGCCATCAGTGATGCCGGGACGAACACCGGGGAGCTGTTTTTT

J gene: TRBJ2-7
V gene: TRBV27
clone size: once
D gene: NA
CDR3 protein: CASSLTGANEQYF
CDR3 DNA: TGTGCCAGCAGTTTGACGGGGGCAAACGAGCAGTACTTC

J gene: TRBJ2-7
V gene: TRBV7-9
clone size: NA
D gene: TRBD2
CDR3 protein: CASSPTRGRRYEQYF
CDR3 DNA: TGTGCCAGCAGCCCCACTCGCGGGAGGAGGTACGAGCAGTACTTC

J gene: TRBJ2-7
V gene: TRBV7-3
clone size: NA
D gene: NA
CDR3 protein: CASSYQGSYEQYF
CDR3 DNA: TGTGCCAGCAGCTACCAGGGCTCCTACGAGCAGTACTTC

J gene: TRBJ2-7
V gene: TRBV4-1
clone size: NA
D gene: TRBD1
CDR3 protein: CASSQGGPGTGGSYEQYF
CDR3 DNA: TGCGCCAGCAGCCAAGGGGGTCCCGGGACAGGGGGAAGCTACGAGCAGTACTTC

J gene: TRBJ2-3
V gene: TRBV29-1
clone size: NA
D gene: NA
CDR3 protein: CSVETESTDTQYF
CDR3 DNA: TGCAGCGTTGAGACAGAGAGCACAGATACGCAGTATTTT

J gene: TRBJ2-7
V gene: TRBV27
clone size: NA
D gene: TRBD2
CDR3 protein: CASSSPGQRETYEQYF
CDR3 DNA: TGTGCCAGCAGTTCACCCGGGCAGCGGGAAACCTACGAGCAGTACTTC

J gene: TRBJ2-1
V gene: TRBV27
clone size: NA
D gene: NA
CDR3 protein: CASSPSWGIYNEQFF
CDR3 DNA: TGTGCCAGCAGTCCGTCCTGGGGAATCTACAATGAGCAGTTCTTC

J gene: TRBJ2-4
V gene: TRBV7-3
clone size: NA
D gene: NA
CDR3 protein: CASSLTRRDKNIQYF
CDR3 DNA: TGTGCCAGCAGCTTAACTAGGAGAGACAAAAACATTCAGTACTTC

J gene: TRBJ2-2
V gene: TRBV6-5
clone size: NA
D gene: NA
CDR3 protein: CASSTTGELFF
CDR3 DNA: TGTGCCAGCAGTACCACCGGGGAGCTGTTTTTT

J gene: TRBJ1-2
V gene: TRBV4-2
clone size: NA
D gene: NA
CDR3 protein: CASSQDLGTSRSYTF
CDR3 DNA: TGTGCCAGCAGCCAAGATCTGGGAACTTCCAGGAGCTACACCTTC

J gene: TRBJ2-7
V gene: TRBV5-1
clone size: NA
D gene: TRBD1
CDR3 protein: CASSPGTAPAYEQYF
CDR3 DNA: TGCGCCAGCAGCCCCGGGACAGCCCCGGCCTACGAGCAGTACTTC

J gene: TRBJ2-3
V gene: TRBV27
clone size: NA
D gene: NA
CDR3 protein: CASSLTLTRTDTQYF
CDR3 DNA: TGTGCCAGCAGTTTAACCCTGACCCGCACAGATACGCAGTATTTT